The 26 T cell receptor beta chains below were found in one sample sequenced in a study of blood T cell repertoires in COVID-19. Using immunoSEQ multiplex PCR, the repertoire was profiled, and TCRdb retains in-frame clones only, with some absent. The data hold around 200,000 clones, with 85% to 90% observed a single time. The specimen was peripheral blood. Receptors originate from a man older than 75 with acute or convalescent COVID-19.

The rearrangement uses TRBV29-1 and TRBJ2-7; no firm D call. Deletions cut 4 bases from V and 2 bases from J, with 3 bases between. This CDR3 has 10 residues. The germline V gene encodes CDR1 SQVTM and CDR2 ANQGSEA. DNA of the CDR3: TGCAGCGTTGTAGCCTACGAGCAGTACTTC. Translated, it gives CSVVAYEQYF.

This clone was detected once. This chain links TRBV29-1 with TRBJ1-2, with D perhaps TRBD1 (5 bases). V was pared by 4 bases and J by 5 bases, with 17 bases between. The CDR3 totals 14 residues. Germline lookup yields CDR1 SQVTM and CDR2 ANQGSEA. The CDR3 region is CSVGGLPGTYGYTF. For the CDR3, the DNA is TGCAGCGTTGGGGGACTTCCGGGAACGTATGGCTACACCTTC.

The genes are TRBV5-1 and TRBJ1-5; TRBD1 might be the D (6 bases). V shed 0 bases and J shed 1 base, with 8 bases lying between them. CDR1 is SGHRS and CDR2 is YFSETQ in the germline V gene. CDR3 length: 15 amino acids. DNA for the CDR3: TGCGCCAGCAGCTTGGAGGGGGTAAGCAATCAGCCCCAGCATTTT. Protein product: CASSLEGVSNQPQHF. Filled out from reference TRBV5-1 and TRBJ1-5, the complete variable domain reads KAGVTQTPRYLIKTRGQQVTLSCSPISGHRSVSWYQQTPGQGLQFLFEYFSETQRNKGNFPGRFSGRQFSNSRSEMNVSTLELGDSALYLCASSLEGVSNQPQHFGDGTRLSIL.

The CDR3 DNA sequence: TGTGCCAGCATCCCGGGACTACCACCCTACGAGCAGTACGTC. Residues: CASIPGLPPYEQYV. J is TRBJ2-7 and V is TRBV6-4, with 7 bases lining up with TRBD2. The CDR3 runs 14 residues. Germline CDR1 reads MRHNA; CDR2 reads SNTAGT. The V and J ends lost 7 bases and 2 bases, in that order; junction bases with no gene match: 8.

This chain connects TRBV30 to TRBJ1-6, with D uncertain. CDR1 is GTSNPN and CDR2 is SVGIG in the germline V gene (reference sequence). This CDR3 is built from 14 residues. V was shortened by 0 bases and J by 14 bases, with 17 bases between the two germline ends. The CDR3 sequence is CAWSVRRGGLSLHF. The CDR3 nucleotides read TGTGCCTGGAGTGTTCGCCGGGGTGGTTTATCCCTCCACTTT.

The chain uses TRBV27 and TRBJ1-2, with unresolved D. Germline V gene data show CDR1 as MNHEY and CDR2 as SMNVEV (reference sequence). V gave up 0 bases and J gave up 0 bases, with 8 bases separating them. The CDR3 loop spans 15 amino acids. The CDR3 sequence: CASSLSWETNYGYTF. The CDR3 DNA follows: TGTGCCAGCAGTTTATCCTGGGAGACTAACTATGGCTACACCTTC.

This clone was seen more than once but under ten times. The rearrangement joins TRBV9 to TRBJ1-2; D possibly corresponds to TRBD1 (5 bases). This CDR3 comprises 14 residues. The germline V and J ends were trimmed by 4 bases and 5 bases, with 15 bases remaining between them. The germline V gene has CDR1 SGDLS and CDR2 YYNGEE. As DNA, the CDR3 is TGTGCCAGCAGCCGGTCGGGGGTAGCTTATGGCTACACCTTC. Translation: CASSRSGVAYGYTF.

CDR3 amino acids: CASSFGTGSAYGYTF. The CDR3, as DNA: TGTGCCAGCAGCTTCGGGACAGGGTCCGCCTATGGCTACACCTTC. The genes are TRBV2 and TRBJ1-2; 9 bases are a match to TRBD1. CDR1 SNHLY and CDR2 FYNNEI come from the germline V gene. Losses at the gene ends were 6 bases for V and 4 bases for J; bases not matched to a gene: 9. The CDR3 spans 15 residues.

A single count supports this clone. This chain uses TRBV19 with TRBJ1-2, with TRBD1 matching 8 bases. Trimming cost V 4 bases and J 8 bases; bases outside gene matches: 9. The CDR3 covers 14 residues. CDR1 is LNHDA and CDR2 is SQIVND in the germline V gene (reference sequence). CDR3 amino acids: CASSNHRTGYGYTF. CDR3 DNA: TGTGCCAGTAGTAACCATAGGACAGGGTACGGCTACACCTTC.

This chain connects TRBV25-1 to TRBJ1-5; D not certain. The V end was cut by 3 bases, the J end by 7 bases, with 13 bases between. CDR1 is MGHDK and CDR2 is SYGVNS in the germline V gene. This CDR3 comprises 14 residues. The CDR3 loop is CASSDSGVGQPQHF. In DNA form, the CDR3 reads TGTGCCAGCAGTGATTCCGGGGTAGGACAGCCCCAGCATTTT.

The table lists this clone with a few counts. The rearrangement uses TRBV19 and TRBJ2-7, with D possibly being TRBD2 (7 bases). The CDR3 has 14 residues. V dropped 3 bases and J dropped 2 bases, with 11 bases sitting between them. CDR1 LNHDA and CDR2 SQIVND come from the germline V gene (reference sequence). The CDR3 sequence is CASSIAGATYEQYF. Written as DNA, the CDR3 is TGTGCCAGTAGTATTGCGGGGGCGACCTACGAGCAGTACTTC.

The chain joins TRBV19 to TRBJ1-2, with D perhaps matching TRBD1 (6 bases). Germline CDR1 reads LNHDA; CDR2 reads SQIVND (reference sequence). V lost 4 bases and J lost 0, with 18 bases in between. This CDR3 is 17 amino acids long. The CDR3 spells CASSSRRTAETNYGYTF. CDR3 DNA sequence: TGTGCCAGTAGTAGCCGTCGGACAGCAGAAACTAACTATGGCTACACCTTC.

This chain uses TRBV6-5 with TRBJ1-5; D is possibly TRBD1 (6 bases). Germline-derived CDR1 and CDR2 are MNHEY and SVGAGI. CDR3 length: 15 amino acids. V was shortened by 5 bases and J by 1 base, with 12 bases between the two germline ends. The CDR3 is CASSTGTLSNQPQHF. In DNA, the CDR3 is TGTGCCAGCAGTACTGGGACATTGAGCAATCAGCCCCAGCATTTT.

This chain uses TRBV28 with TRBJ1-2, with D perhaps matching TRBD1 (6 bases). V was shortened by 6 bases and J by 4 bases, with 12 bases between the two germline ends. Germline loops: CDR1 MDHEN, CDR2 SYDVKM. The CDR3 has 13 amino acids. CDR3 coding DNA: TGTGCCAGCAGCGGACAGATGGTCTATGGCTACACCTTC. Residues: CASSGQMVYGYTF.

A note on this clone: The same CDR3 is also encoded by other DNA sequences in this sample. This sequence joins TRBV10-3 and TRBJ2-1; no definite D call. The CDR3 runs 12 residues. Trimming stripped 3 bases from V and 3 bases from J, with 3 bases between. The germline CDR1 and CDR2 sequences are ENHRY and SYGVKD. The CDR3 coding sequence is TGTGCCATCAGTGACCTCTACAATGAGCAGTTCTTC. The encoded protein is CAISDLYNEQFF.

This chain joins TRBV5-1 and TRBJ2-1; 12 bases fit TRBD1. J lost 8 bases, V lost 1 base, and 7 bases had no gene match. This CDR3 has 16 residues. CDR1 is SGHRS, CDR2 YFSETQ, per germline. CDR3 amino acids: CASSLPAGTGGDEQFF. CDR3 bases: TGCGCCAGCAGCTTGCCCGCCGGGACAGGGGGCGATGAGCAGTTCTTC. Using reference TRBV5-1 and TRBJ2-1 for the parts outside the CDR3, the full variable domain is KAGVTQTPRYLIKTRGQQVTLSCSPISGHRSVSWYQQTPGQGLQFLFEYFSETQRNKGNFPGRFSGRQFSNSRSEMNVSTLELGDSALYLCASSLPAGTGGDEQFFGPGTRLTVL.

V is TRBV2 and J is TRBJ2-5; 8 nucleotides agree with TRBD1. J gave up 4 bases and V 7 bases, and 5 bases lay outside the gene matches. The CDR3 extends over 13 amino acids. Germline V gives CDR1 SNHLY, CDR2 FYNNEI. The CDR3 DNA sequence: TGTGCCAGCAAACTGACAGGGGTAGAGACCCAGTACTTC. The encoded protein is CASKLTGVETQYF.

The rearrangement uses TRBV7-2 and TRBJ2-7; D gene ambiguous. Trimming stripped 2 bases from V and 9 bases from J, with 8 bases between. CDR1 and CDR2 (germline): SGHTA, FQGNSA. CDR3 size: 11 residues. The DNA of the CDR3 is TGTGCCAGCAGCTTATATTCCGGGCAGTACTTC. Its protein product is CASSLYSGQYF.

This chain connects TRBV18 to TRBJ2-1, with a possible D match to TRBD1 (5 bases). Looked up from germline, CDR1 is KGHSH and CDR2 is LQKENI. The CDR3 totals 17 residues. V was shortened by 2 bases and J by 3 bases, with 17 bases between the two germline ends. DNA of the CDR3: TGTGCCAGCTCACCAGGAGCCCCAGGGTTGGACTACAATGAGCAGTTCTTC. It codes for CASSPGAPGLDYNEQFF.

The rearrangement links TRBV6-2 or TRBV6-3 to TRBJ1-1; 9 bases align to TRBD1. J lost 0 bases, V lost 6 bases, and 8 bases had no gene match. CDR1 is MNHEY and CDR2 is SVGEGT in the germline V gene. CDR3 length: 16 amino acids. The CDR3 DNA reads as TGTGCCAGCAGCACAATCGGACAGGGGCTGAACACTGAAGCTTTCTTT. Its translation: CASSTIGQGLNTEAFF.

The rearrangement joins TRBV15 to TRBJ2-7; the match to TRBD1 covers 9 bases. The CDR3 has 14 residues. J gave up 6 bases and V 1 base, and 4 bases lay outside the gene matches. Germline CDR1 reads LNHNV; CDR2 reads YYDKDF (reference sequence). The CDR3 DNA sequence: TGTGCCACCAGCAGAGGGGACAGGGTCGGCGAGCAGTACTTC. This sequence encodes CATSRGDRVGEQYF. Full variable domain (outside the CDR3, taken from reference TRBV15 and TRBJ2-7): DAMVIQNPRYQVTQFGKPVTLSCSQTLNHNVMYWYQQKSSQAPKLLFHYYDKDFNNEADTPDNFQSRRPNTSFCFLDIRSPGLGDTAMYLCATSRGDRVGEQYFGPGTRLTVT.

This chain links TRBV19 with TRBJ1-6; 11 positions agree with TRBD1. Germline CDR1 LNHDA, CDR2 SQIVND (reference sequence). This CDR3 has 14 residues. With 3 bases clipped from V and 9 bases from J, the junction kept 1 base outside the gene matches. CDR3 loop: CASSIGTGGSPLHF. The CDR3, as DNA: TGTGCCAGTAGTATCGGGACAGGGGGTTCACCCCTCCACTTT.

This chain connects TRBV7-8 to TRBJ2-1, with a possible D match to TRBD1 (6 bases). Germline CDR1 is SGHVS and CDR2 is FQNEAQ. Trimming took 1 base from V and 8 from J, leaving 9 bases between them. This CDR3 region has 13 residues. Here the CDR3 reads CASSLVGADEQFF. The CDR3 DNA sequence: TGTGCCAGCAGCTTAGTGGGGGCCGATGAGCAGTTCTTC.

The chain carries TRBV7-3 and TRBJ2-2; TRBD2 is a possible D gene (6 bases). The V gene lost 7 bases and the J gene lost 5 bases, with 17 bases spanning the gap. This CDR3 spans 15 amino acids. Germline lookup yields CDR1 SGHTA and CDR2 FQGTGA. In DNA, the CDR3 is TGTGCCAGCACTCCCACGGGGGTTGGGACCGGGGAGCTGTTTTTT. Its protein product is CASTPTGVGTGELFF.

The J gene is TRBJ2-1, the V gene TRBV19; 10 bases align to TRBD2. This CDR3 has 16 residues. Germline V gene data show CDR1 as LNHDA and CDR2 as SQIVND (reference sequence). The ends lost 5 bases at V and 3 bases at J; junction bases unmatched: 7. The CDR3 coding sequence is TGTGCCAGTAGTCCTCCCCCTAGCGGGGGCTACAATGAGCAGTTCTTC. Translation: CASSPPPSGGYNEQFF.

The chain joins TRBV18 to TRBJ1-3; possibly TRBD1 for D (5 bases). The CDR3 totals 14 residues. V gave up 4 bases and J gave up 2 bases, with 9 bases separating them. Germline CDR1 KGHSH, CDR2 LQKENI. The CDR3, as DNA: TGTGCCAGCTCACAGGGGTTTACTGGAAACACCATATATTTT. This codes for CASSQGFTGNTIYF.